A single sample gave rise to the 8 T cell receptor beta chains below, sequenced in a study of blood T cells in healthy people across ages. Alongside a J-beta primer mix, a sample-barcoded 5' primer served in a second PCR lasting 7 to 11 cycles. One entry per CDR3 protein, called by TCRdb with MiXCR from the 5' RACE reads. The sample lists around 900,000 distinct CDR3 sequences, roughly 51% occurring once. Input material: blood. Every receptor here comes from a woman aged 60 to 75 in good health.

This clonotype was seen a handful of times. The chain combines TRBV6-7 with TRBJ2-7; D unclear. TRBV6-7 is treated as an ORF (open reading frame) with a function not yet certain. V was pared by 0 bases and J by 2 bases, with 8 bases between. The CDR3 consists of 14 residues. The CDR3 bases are TGTGCCAGCAGTTACTCGAGTGGCCCCTACGAGCAGTACTTC. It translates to CASSYSSGPYEQYF.

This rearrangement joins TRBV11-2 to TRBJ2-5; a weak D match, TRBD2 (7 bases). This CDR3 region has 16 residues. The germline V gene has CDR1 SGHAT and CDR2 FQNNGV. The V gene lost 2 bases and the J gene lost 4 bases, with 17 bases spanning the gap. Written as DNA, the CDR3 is TGTGCCAGCAGCTTAAGGGGGGGAGGTTCCAGAGAGACCCAGTACTTC. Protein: CASSLRGGGSRETQYF. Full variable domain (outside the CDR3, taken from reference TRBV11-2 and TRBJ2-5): EAGVAQSPRYKIIEKRQSVAFWCNPISGHATLYWYQQILGQGPKLLIQFQNNGVVDDSQLPKDRFSAERLKGVDSTLKIQPAKLEDSAVYLCASSLRGGGSRETQYFGPGTRLLVL.

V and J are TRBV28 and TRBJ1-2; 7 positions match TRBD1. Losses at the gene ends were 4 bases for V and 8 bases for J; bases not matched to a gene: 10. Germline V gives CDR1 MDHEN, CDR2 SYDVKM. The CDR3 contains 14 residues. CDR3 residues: CASSSGGLSRGYTF. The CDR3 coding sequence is TGTGCCAGCAGTTCAGGGGGTCTTTCTAGGGGCTACACCTTC.

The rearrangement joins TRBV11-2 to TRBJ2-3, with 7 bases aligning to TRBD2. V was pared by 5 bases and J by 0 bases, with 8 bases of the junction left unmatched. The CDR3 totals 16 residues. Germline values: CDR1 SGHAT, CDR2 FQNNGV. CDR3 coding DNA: TGTGCCAGCAGCCCCCGGGGGGTTGTGAGCACAGATACGCAGTATTTT. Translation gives CASSPRGVVSTDTQYF.

As DNA, the CDR3 is TGCGCCACTACGACTGTCCAAGAGACCCAGTACTTC. The encoded protein is CATTTVQETQYF. The chain joins TRBV5-1 to TRBJ2-5, with D hard to call. This CDR3 is built from 12 residues. The V gene's germline CDR1 is SGHRS and CDR2 YFSETQ. Trimming cost V 9 bases and J 1 base, with 10 bases left between them. The whole variable domain, filled in from reference TRBV5-1 and TRBJ2-5, reads KAGVTQTPRYLIKTRGQQVTLSCSPISGHRSVSWYQQTPGQGLQFLFEYFSETQRNKGNFPGRFSGRQFSNSRSEMNVSTLELGDSALYLCATTTVQETQYFGPGTRLLVL.

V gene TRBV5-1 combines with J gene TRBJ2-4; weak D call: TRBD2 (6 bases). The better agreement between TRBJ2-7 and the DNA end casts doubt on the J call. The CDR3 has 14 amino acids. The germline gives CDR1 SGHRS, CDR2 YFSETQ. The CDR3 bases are TGCGCCAGCAGCCGGATAGGGAGGTCCCACGAGCAGTACTTC. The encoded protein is CASSRIGRSHEQYF.

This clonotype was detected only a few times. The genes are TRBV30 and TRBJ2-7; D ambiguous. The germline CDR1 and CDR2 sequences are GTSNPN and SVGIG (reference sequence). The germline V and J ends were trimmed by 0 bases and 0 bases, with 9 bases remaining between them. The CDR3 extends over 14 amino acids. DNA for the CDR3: TGTGCCTGGAGTGTTTATAGCAGCTCCTACGAGCAGTACTTC. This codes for CAWSVYSSSYEQYF.

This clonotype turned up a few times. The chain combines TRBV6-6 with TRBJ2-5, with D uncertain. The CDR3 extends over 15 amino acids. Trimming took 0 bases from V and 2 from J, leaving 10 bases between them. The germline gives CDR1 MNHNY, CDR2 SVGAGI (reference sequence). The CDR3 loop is CASSYSGAIQETQYF. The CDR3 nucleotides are TGTGCCAGCAGTTACTCAGGAGCGATACAAGAGACCCAGTACTTC.